This TCR beta chain was identified in a study of blood T cell repertoires in COVID-19. Across the whole study: COVID-19 samples, acute and convalescent, were from the United States, Italy and Spain. Sources were T cells, B-cell-depleted T cells, or PBMCs; the material itself was cDNA or gDNA.

CDR1 and CDR2 from the germline V gene are SGHRS and YFSETQ. V lost 1 base, J lost 1 base, and 2 bases stayed unmatched. The CDR3 extends over 15 amino acids. The data were produced by immunoSEQ multiplex PCR, yet TCRdb's version contains in-frame clones alone and is incomplete. The sample includes just over 250,000 clones, around 87% of them seen just once. The sequencing input was peripheral blood. The chain links TRBV5-1 to TRBJ2-1; 7 bases align to TRBD2. The sequence was obtained from a woman in her forties or fifties with acute or convalescent COVID-19. CDR3 DNA: TGCGCCAGCAGCTTGTGGGAGGGGTCCTACAATGAGCAGTTCTTC. Residues: CASSLWEGSYNEQFF.